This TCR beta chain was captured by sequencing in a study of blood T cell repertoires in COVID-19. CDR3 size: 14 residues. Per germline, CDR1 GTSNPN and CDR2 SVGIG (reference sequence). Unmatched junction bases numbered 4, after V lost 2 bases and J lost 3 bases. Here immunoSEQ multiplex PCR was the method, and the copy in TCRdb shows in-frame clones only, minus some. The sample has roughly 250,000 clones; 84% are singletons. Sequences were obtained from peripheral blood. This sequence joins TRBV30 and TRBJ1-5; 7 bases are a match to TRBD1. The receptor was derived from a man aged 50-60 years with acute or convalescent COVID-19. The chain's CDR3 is CAWSQGQFNQPQHF. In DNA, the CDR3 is TGTGCCTGGAGTCAGGGACAGTTCAATCAGCCCCAGCATTTT.